One and the same sample provided the 23 T cell receptor beta chains below, sequenced in a study of human T cells and chemical hapten exposure. MiXCR was run by TCRdb on the RACE reads, yielding one entry per CDR3 protein. This table holds roughly 100,000 distinct CDR3 sequences, 10% to 15% found once. The time point here: pre-sensitization, week 0. The sample's treatment: therapeutic diphenylcyclopropenone sensitization with weekly scalp DPC. The material sequenced was whole blood, taken in connection with sensitization to the hapten diphenylcyclopropenone (DPC). These receptors were obtained from a woman aged 45 to 65 with alopecia areata. Some clones in this sample may be carry-over from other donors' samples.

This clonotype has at least ten counts. The chain carries TRBV11-2 and TRBJ2-1, with D uncertain. There are 12 residues in the CDR3. Germline CDR1 reads SGHAT; CDR2 reads FQNNGV. Trimming cost V 1 base and J 10 bases, with 8 bases left between them. Here the CDR3 reads CASSLVVGEQFF. CDR3 DNA sequence: TGTGCCAGCAGCTTAGTTGTTGGCGAGCAGTTCTTC.

The chain recombines TRBV5-1 with TRBJ2-1, with 7 bases aligning to TRBD1. This CDR3 region has 17 residues. V was pared by 7 bases and J by 6 bases, with 19 bases of the junction left unmatched. Germline V gene sequence: CDR1 SGHRS, CDR2 YFSETQ. The CDR3 loop reads CASSTGANLITGNEQFF. As DNA, the CDR3 is TGCGCCAGCTCCACAGGGGCCAACTTGATAACAGGCAATGAGCAGTTCTTC.

V gene TRBV20-1 combines with J gene TRBJ2-7; D might be TRBD1 or TRBD2, each matching 5 bases. V lost 0 bases to trimming and J lost 3 bases, with 9 bases between them. The CDR3 has 13 amino acids. The germline CDR1 and CDR2 sequences are DFQATT and SNEGSKA (reference sequence). CDR3 DNA sequence: TGCAGTGCTAGAGATGGGACCTACTACGAGCAGTACTTC. Translation: CSARDGTYYEQYF.

This clonotype was seen a few times. This sequence joins TRBV21-1 and TRBJ2-2; TRBD1 reflects the table's D call only, with no check against the DNA. TRBV21-1 is a pseudogene segment. The CDR3 is 16 residues long. The chain's CDR3 is CASSKPGILNTGELFF. The CDR3 DNA is TGTGCCAGCAGCAAACCCGGGATCCTGAACACCGGGGAGCTGTTTTTT.

The chain couples TRBV7-9 to TRBJ2-7, with D hard to call. The CDR3 covers 12 residues. V was clipped by 5 bases and J by 7 bases, with 12 bases between them. Germline loops: CDR1 SEHNR, CDR2 FQNEAQ (reference sequence). The CDR3 loop reads CASSPPLIEQYF. In nucleotides, the CDR3 is TGTGCCAGCAGCCCGCCCCTTATTGAGCAGTACTTC.

This clonotype was picked up many times. V is TRBV4-1 and J is TRBJ1-1, with a tentative D call TRBD1 (5 bases). V lost 1 base to trimming and J lost 4 bases, with 19 bases between them. Germline V CDR1 and CDR2: MGHRA, YSYEKL. This CDR3 has 17 amino acids. Here the CDR3 reads CASSQVRRIAGGTEAFF. As DNA, the CDR3 is TGCGCCAGCAGCCAAGTTAGGCGGATCGCGGGGGGCACTGAAGCTTTCTTT.

The chain joins TRBV7-8 to TRBJ1-1, with D perhaps TRBD1 (5 bases). The V end lost 2 bases, the J end lost 5 bases, and 12 bases lay between the germline ends. The CDR3 runs 14 residues. Germline loops: CDR1 SGHVS, CDR2 FQNEAQ. The CDR3 protein is CASSLQGSRTEAFF. The CDR3 DNA sequence: TGTGCCAGCAGCTTACAGGGTAGTCGGACTGAAGCTTTCTTT.

This clonotype appeared a few times. The J gene is TRBJ2-7, the V gene TRBV28, with 10 positions matching TRBD1. Germline lookup yields CDR1 MDHEN and CDR2 SYDVKM. The CDR3 contains 16 residues. Trimming cost V 5 bases and J 2 bases; bases outside gene matches: 9. CDR3 loop: CASSPSGQGLTYEQYF. The DNA of the CDR3 is TGTGCCAGCAGTCCCTCGGGACAGGGGCTGACCTACGAGCAGTACTTC.

This chain connects TRBV6-6 to TRBJ1-6; 9 positions agree with TRBD1. The CDR3 is 15 amino acids. With V trimmed by 5 bases and J by 10 bases, 9 bases remained unmatched. CDR1 is MNHNY, CDR2 SVGAGI, per germline (reference sequence). The CDR3 nucleotides read TGTGCCAGCAGTGAACAGGGACAGGGCAACTCACCCCTCCACTTT. This codes for CASSEQGQGNSPLHF.

This clonotype appeared a few times. The chain joins TRBV7-2 to TRBJ2-6; perhaps TRBD2 as D (5 bases). The length of the CDR3 is 13 residues. CDR1 and CDR2 from the germline V gene are SGHTA and FQGNSA. Trimming took off 8 bases at V and 2 bases at J, with 7 bases between the two ends. The CDR3 loop reads CASAGTGANVLTF. The DNA for the CDR3 is TGTGCCAGCGCGGGCACTGGGGCCAACGTCCTGACTTTC.

This clonotype was seen at least ten times. This chain uses TRBV5-1 with TRBJ2-6; D is uncertain. With 6 bases removed from V and 1 base from J, the gap between germline ends came to 8 bases. Germline CDR1 reads SGHRS; CDR2 reads YFSETQ. The CDR3 is made up of 14 amino acids. CDR3 DNA: TGCGCCAGCAATATTCGTTCTGGGGCCAACGTCCTGACTTTC. Its translation is CASNIRSGANVLTF.

V gene TRBV28 combines with J gene TRBJ2-5; D not certain. The CDR3 covers 12 residues. Germline V lookup: CDR1 MDHEN, CDR2 SYDVKM. V lost 6 bases and J lost 5, with 10 bases in between. The CDR3 DNA is TGTGCCAGCAGATCATCAGACGAGACCCAGTACTTC. Its translation: CASRSSDETQYF.

The chain has TRBV6-2 or TRBV6-3 and TRBJ2-4, with a possible D match to TRBD1 (5 bases). Germline CDR1 reads MNHEY; CDR2 reads SVGEGT. The CDR3 contains 15 residues. V gave up 5 bases and J gave up 3 bases, with 14 bases separating them. The CDR3, as DNA: TGTGCCAGCAGTCCAACGAGGCAGGGCAAAAACATTCAGTACTTC. Its protein product is CASSPTRQGKNIQYF.

The rearrangement uses TRBV4-1 and TRBJ2-3, with 7 nucleotides matching TRBD2. The CDR3 contains 16 residues. Germline CDR1 reads MGHRA; CDR2 reads YSYEKL. The V and J ends lost 4 bases and 0 bases, in that order; junction bases with no gene match: 7. In DNA, the CDR3 is TGCGCCAGCAGCCCACGGGGGGAATCTAGCACAGATACGCAGTATTTT. It encodes CASSPRGESSTDTQYF.

This clonotype occurred a few times. The rearrangement joins TRBV7-9 to TRBJ2-3, with 9 bases that match TRBD2. The ends lost 2 bases at V and 0 bases at J; junction bases unmatched: 6. The V gene's germline CDR1 is SEHNR and CDR2 FQNEAQ (reference sequence). The CDR3 runs 17 residues. CDR3 sequence reads: CASSLPRLAESTDTQYF. CDR3 sequence (DNA): TGTGCCAGCAGCTTACCCCGACTAGCGGAGAGCACAGATACGCAGTATTTT. The complete variable domain, with remaining parts taken from reference TRBV7-9 and TRBJ2-3, reads DTGVSQNPRHKITKRGQNVTFRCDPISEHNRLYWYRQTLGQGPEFLTYFQNEAQLEKSRLLSDRFSAERPKGSFSTLEIQRTEQGDSAMYLCASSLPRLAESTDTQYFGPGTRLTVL.

The chain couples TRBV7-6 to TRBJ2-7, with D possibly TRBD2 on 5 matching bases. V was pared by 4 bases and J by 4 bases, with 8 bases between. The CDR3 has 12 amino acids. Germline CDR1 is SGHVS and CDR2 is FNYEAQ. The CDR3 DNA follows: TGTGCCAGCAGCTCCTCGGGGTACGAGCAGTACTTC. It is translated as CASSSSGYEQYF.

This clonotype appeared many times. The chain recombines TRBV6-5 with TRBJ1-2, with 9 bases aligning to TRBD1. Losses at the gene ends were 5 bases for V and 4 bases for J; bases not matched to a gene: 5. The CDR3 loop spans 14 amino acids. Germline V gene sequence: CDR1 MNHEY, CDR2 SVGAGI. In DNA, the CDR3 is TGTGCCAGCAGTCTGGGACAGGGTGGCTATGGCTACACCTTC. Translating it yields CASSLGQGGYGYTF.

This chain connects TRBV20-1 to TRBJ2-1, with 13 bases lining up with TRBD2. The junction had 11 bases not matched to a gene; V was cut back by 6 bases and J by 3 bases. The CDR3 extends over 17 amino acids. CDR1 and CDR2 from the germline V gene are DFQATT and SNEGSKA (reference sequence). The CDR3: CSAPLAGGHFNYNEQFF. The CDR3 DNA reads as TGCAGTGCCCCACTAGCGGGGGGGCATTTCAACTACAATGAGCAGTTCTTC.

In this sample, this clonotype turned up a few times. The chain couples TRBV7-2 to TRBJ1-6; the D is unclear. The CDR3 consists of 12 residues. Germline CDR1 SGHTA, CDR2 FQGNSA. Trimming cost V 5 bases and J 7 bases, with 6 bases left between them. The CDR3 is CASSHPNSPLHF. The CDR3 coding sequence is TGTGCCAGCAGCCACCCAAATTCACCCCTCCACTTT.

The chain links TRBV28 to TRBJ2-2, with TRBD2 matching 9 bases. The trim removed 6 bases at V and 7 bases at J, leaving 6 bases unmatched. CDR3 length equals 14 residues. Germline assignment: CDR1 MDHEN and CDR2 SYDVKM. The CDR3 loop is CASRTSGGSGELFF. The CDR3 nucleotides read TGTGCCAGCAGGACAAGCGGGGGGAGCGGGGAGCTGTTTTTT.

V and J are TRBV27 and TRBJ1-1; D is ambiguous. This CDR3 spans 13 amino acids. V dropped 7 bases and J dropped 3 bases, with 12 bases sitting between them. The germline V gene has CDR1 MNHEY and CDR2 SMNVEV (reference sequence). CDR3 nucleotides: TGTGCCAGCAATAGGATGCGGGACACTGAAGCTTTCTTT. As protein: CASNRMRDTEAFF.

V usage is TRBV2 and J usage is TRBJ1-1; D gene unclear. Germline CDR1 SNHLY, CDR2 FYNNEI. The CDR3 is 13 residues long. The V gene lost 4 bases and the J gene lost 5 bases, with 11 bases spanning the gap. The CDR3 DNA follows: TGTGCCAGCAGTGCCCACCCTTTGACTGAAGCTTTCTTT. Translated: CASSAHPLTEAFF. Full variable domain (remainder filled in from reference TRBV2 and TRBJ1-1): EPEVTQTPSHQVTQMGQEVILRCVPISNHLYFYWYRQILGQKVEFLVSFYNNEISEKSEIFDDQFSVERPDGSNFTLKIRSTKLEDSAMYFCASSAHPLTEAFFGQGTRLTVV.

In its sample, this clonotype was seen a few times. The genes are TRBV18 and TRBJ2-3, with D uncertain. Trimming left V 5 bases short and J 5 bases short, with 5 bases between. This CDR3 spans 11 amino acids. The germline gives CDR1 KGHSH, CDR2 LQKENI. CDR3 sequence (DNA): TGTGCCAGCTCAGGACGAGATACGCAGTATTTT. Protein: CASSGRDTQYF.